This record concerns one TCR beta chain sequence. Losses at the gene ends were 2 bases for V and 10 bases for J; bases not matched to a gene: 8. There are 16 residues in the CDR3. CDR1 is MNHEY and CDR2 is SMNVEV in the germline V gene (reference sequence). This sample was taken from a study of CD8 T cells in Susac syndrome. RNA, at about 0.45 to 1 ug, was reverse transcribed with random hexamers. TCRdb re-analysed the immunoSEQ multiplex PCR reads in MiXCR, keeping a single row per CDR3 protein. The data contain more than 95,000 distinct CDR3 sequences, around 94% of them seen just once; the ten biggest clones take up less than 0.25%.

Source material: CD8+ T cells from PBMCs. J is TRBJ2-1 and V is TRBV27, with 13 bases lining up with TRBD2. The TCR comes from a human donor with Susac syndrome. The CDR3 DNA reads as TGTGCCAGCAGTTTAACCTCGGGACTAGCGGGATGGGAGCAGTTCTTC. Its translation is CASSLTSGLAGWEQFF.